Below are 19 T cell receptor beta chains sequenced from a single sample in a study of blood T cells in healthy people across ages. A J-beta primer mix and a sample-barcoded 5' primer were used in a second PCR of about 6 to 12 cycles. MiXCR, run by TCRdb on the 5' RACE reads, gives a single entry per CDR3 protein. The sample comprises 730,000 or so distinct CDR3 sequences, 40% to 45% of which are singletons, and approximately 31% rests with the top ten. The sequencing input was blood. The receptors originated from an elderly man in good health.

This chain connects TRBV4-2 to TRBJ2-3; weak D call: TRBD1 (6 bases). This CDR3 is 15 amino acids long. The germline gives CDR1 LGHNA, CDR2 YNFKEQ. The ends were cut back, 1 base at V and 5 bases at J, with 13 bases in the middle. The CDR3 loop is CASSQAGAGEDTQYF. CDR3 DNA sequence: TGTGCCAGCAGCCAAGCGGGCGCAGGGGAAGATACGCAGTATTTT.

The sample holds a few counts of this clonotype. V usage is TRBV6-2 or TRBV6-3 and J usage is TRBJ2-7; possibly TRBD2 for D (6 bases). Germline values: CDR1 MNHEY, CDR2 SVGEGT. The CDR3 covers 18 residues. V was shortened by 0 bases and J by 5 bases, with 23 bases between the two germline ends. The DNA of the CDR3 is TGTGCCAGCAGTTACTCGGTCCGGATTACGGGGGAAGTCCACGAGCAGTACTTC. Translation: CASSYSVRITGEVHEQYF.

The gene calls are TRBV3-1 and TRBJ2-7; 7 bases align to TRBD1. The CDR3 covers 15 residues. Germline loops: CDR1 LGHDT, CDR2 YNNKEL (reference sequence). After removal of 4 bases from V and 7 bases from J, the junction contained 13 bases not matched to a gene. As DNA, the CDR3 is TGTGCCAGCAGCCGAAGTGACAGGGCAGGAGATGAGCAGTACTTC. Translating it yields CASSRSDRAGDEQYF.

The V gene is TRBV9, the J gene TRBJ2-1, with D perhaps TRBD2 (6 bases). Trimming pared 0 bases from V and 5 bases from J, leaving 12 bases between. This CDR3 has 15 residues. In germline, CDR1 is SGDLS, CDR2 YYNGEE. The CDR3 is CASSVAGDFDNEQFF. The CDR3 nucleotides are TGTGCCAGCAGCGTAGCGGGAGATTTCGACAATGAGCAGTTCTTC.

J is TRBJ2-1 and V is TRBV7-2, with D unclear. Trimming shortened V by 1 base and J by 5 bases, and 6 bases separated the two germline ends. Germline CDR1 and CDR2: SGHTA and FQGNSA. CDR3 size: 13 residues. For the CDR3, the DNA is TGTGCCAGCAGCTTAGATTGGAACAATGAGCAGTTCTTC. This translates into CASSLDWNNEQFF. Complete variable domain (other parts from reference TRBV7-2 and TRBJ2-1): GAGVSQSPSNKVTEKGKDVELRCDPISGHTALYWYRQSLGQGLEFLIYFQGNSAPDKSGLPSDRFSAERTGGSVSTLTIQRTQQEDSAVYLCASSLDWNNEQFFGPGTRLTVL.

This clonotype was seen a handful of times. V gene TRBV9 combines with J gene TRBJ2-5; D perhaps matches TRBD2 (5 bases). Trimming removed 0 bases from V and 4 bases from J, with 10 bases in between. Germline CDR1 SGDLS, CDR2 YYNGEE. The CDR3 sequence is 14 residues long. CDR3 sequence reads: CASSVELAGETQYF. The CDR3 DNA sequence: TGTGCCAGCAGCGTAGAGCTAGCAGGAGAGACCCAGTACTTC.

The rearrangement links TRBV7-2 to TRBJ2-5; 10 bases line up with TRBD1. This CDR3 spans 15 amino acids. The germline V gene has CDR1 SGHTA and CDR2 FQGNSA. V shed 5 bases and J 5 bases; nucleotides not matched to a gene: 8. The CDR3 DNA follows: TGTGCCAGCAGCCCGACAGGGGGCATATGGGAGACCCAGTACTTC. Translated: CASSPTGGIWETQYF.

The chain employs TRBV7-9 and TRBJ1-1; no clear D. Germline V gives CDR1 SEHNR, CDR2 FQNEAQ (reference sequence). V lost 2 bases, J lost 2 bases, and 9 bases lay in between. The CDR3 consists of 14 residues. The CDR3 here is CASSLSSQNTEAFF. The CDR3 nucleotides are TGTGCCAGCAGCTTAAGTTCACAAAACACTGAAGCTTTCTTT.

Of note for this clonotype: The junction and the germline gene differ at one end; a read error may be behind it. This sequence joins TRBV7-3 and TRBJ2-1, with a tentative D call TRBD1 (6 bases). The CDR3 is 14 residues long. From germline, CDR1 is SGHTA and CDR2 FQGTGA. The chain's CDR3 is CASSWDGRDNGQFF. CDR3 nucleotide sequence: TGTGCCAGCAGCTGGGACGGACGGGACAATGGGCAGTTCTTC.

The chain is built from TRBV20-1 and TRBJ2-7; 8 bases fit TRBD2. The CDR3 sequence is 18 residues long. V shed 4 bases and J 4 bases; nucleotides not matched to a gene: 21. CDR1 and CDR2 from the germline V gene are DFQATT and SNEGSKA (reference sequence). The DNA of the CDR3 is TGCAGTGCTACCCGAAGTTCGGGCAGAAGAGCGGGGGCATACGAGCAGTACTTC. Translated: CSATRSSGRRAGAYEQYF.

The chain has TRBV11-2 and TRBJ2-1, with TRBD2 identical over 9 bases. The J call may be incorrect, as the DNA end agrees better with TRBJ2-7. This CDR3 has 20 amino acids. The V gene's germline CDR1 is SGHAT and CDR2 FQNNGV. In nucleotides, the CDR3 is TGTGCCAGCAGCTCGGTTGCGCGGACTGGCGGGAGGGCCGCCTACAATGAGCAGTACTTC. Amino acid sequence: CASSSVARTGGRAAYNEQYF.

V gene TRBV29-1 combines with J gene TRBJ1-2, with TRBD1 matching 8 bases. Germline V lookup: CDR1 SQVTM, CDR2 ANQGSEA. CDR3 size: 13 residues. Trimming took 3 bases from V and 6 from J; bases not matched to a gene: 6. The CDR3 nucleotides read TGCAGCGTTGACAGGGGGCCTCCTGATGGCTACACCTTC. Its translation: CSVDRGPPDGYTF. The variable domain in full, completed from reference TRBV29-1 and TRBJ1-2, reads SAVISQKPSRDICQRGTSLTIQCQVDSQVTMMFWYRQQPGQSLTLIATANQGSEATYESGFVIDKFPISRPNLTFSTLTVSNMSPEDSSIYLCSVDRGPPDGYTFGSGTRLTVV.

This rearrangement joins TRBV4-1 to TRBJ2-3; D not certain. Germline-derived CDR1 and CDR2 are MGHRA and YSYEKL. Trimming took 0 bases from V and 5 from J, leaving 6 bases between them. The length of the CDR3 is 13 residues. CDR3 amino acids: CASSQDSVDTQYF. In DNA form, the CDR3 reads TGCGCCAGCAGCCAAGATTCAGTAGATACGCAGTATTTT.

The chain carries TRBV6-5 and TRBJ1-1; 8 positions agree with TRBD1. With 6 bases clipped from V and 4 bases from J, the junction kept 7 bases outside the gene matches. CDR1 and CDR2 (germline): MNHEY, SVGAGI. This CDR3 is built from 14 residues. The CDR3 sequence: CASSRDRMSTEAFF. CDR3 nucleotide sequence: TGTGCCAGCAGCAGGGACAGGATGAGCACTGAAGCTTTCTTT.

The rearrangement links TRBV5-1 to TRBJ2-1; 11 bases match TRBD1. CDR3 length: 13 amino acids. After removal of 5 bases from V and 9 bases from J, the junction contained 4 bases not matched to a gene. Germline V lookup: CDR1 SGHRS, CDR2 YFSETQ. The CDR3 DNA sequence: TGCGCCAGCAGACGGACAGGGGGCCTTGAGCAGTTCTTC. Encoded protein: CASRRTGGLEQFF.

The rearrangement uses TRBV3-1 and TRBJ1-2; TRBD1 matches 9 bases. The V and J ends lost 4 bases and 1 base, in that order; junction bases with no gene match: 10. Germline CDR1 reads LGHDT; CDR2 reads YNNKEL (reference sequence). The CDR3 spans 17 residues. Here the CDR3 DNA reads TGTGCCAGCAGCCCCCGCAGACAGGGGGTTAATAACTATGGCTACACCTTC. Its protein is CASSPRRQGVNNYGYTF.

This clonotype was recorded a few times. The chain is built from TRBV27 and TRBJ1-2; D unclear. Germline V gene data show CDR1 as MNHEY and CDR2 as SMNVEV (reference sequence). The CDR3 consists of 15 residues. Trimming shortened V by 2 bases and J by 1 base, and 11 bases separated the two germline ends. The CDR3 bases are TGTGCCAGCAGTTTAAGGCCAGAACTTAACTATGGCTACACCTTC. Protein product: CASSLRPELNYGYTF.

This clonotype was seen more than once but under ten times. The chain joins TRBV12-3 or TRBV12-4 to TRBJ2-5; D possibly corresponds to TRBD2 (6 bases). The ends were cut back, 3 bases at V and 8 bases at J, with 22 bases in the middle. The CDR3 totals 16 residues. The CDR3 DNA reads TGTGCCAGCAGTTTTTTCAGGGACTTAAATTTAAGTACCCAGTACTTC. Encoded protein: CASSFFRDLNLSTQYF.

This rearrangement joins TRBV6-4 to TRBJ1-1; D not certain. Germline CDR1 MRHNA, CDR2 SNTAGT. This CDR3 region has 13 residues. V lost 5 bases and J 0 bases, leaving 7 bases between the germline ends. CDR3 DNA: TGTGCCAGCAGTACAGACATGAACACTGAAGCTTTCTTT. Translating gives CASSTDMNTEAFF.